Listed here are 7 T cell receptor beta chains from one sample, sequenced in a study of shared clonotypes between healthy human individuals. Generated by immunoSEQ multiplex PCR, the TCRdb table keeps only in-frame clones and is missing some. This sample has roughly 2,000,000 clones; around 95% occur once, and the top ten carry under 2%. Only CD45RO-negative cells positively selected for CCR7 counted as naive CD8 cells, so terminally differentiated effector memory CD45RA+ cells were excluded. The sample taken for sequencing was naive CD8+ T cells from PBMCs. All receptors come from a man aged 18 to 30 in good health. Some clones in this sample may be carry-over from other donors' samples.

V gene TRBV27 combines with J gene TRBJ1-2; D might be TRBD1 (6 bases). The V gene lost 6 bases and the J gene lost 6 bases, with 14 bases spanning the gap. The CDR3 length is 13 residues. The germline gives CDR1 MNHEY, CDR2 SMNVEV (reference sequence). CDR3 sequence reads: CASSLTGWDGYTF. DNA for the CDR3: TGTGCCAGCAGCCTGACAGGTTGGGATGGCTACACCTTC.

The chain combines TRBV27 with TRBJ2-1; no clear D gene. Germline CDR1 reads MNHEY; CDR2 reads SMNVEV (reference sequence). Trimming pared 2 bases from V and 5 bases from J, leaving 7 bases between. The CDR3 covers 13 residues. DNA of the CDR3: TGTGCCAGCAGTTTAGCTGTGAACAATGAGCAGTTCTTC. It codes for CASSLAVNNEQFF.

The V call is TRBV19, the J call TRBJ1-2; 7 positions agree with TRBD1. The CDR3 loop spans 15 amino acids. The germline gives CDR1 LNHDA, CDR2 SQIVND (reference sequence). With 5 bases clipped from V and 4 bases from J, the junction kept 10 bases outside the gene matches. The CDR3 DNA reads TGTGCCAGTAGTGATGGGGGTGGGACAGCCTATGGCTACACCTTC. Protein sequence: CASSDGGGTAYGYTF.

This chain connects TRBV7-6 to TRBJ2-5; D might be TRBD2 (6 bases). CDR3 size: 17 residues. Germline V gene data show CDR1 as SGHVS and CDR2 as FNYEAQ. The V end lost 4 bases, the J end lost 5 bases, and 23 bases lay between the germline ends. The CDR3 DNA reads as TGTGCCAGCAGCTCAGAACGGGTCGGGAGTTGGCGGGAGACCCAGTACTTC. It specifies CASSSERVGSWRETQYF.

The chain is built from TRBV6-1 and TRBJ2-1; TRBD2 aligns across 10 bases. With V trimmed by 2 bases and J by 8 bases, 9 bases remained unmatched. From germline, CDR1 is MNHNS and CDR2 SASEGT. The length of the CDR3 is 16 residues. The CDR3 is CASSETGASGRYEQFF. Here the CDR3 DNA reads TGTGCCAGCAGTGAAACGGGGGCTAGCGGGAGATATGAGCAGTTCTTC.

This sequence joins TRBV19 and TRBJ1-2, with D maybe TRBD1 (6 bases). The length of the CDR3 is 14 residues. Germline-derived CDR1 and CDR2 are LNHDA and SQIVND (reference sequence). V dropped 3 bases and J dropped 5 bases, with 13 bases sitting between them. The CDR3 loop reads CASSMQGPTYGYTF. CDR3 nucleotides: TGTGCCAGTAGTATGCAGGGGCCAACTTATGGCTACACCTTC.

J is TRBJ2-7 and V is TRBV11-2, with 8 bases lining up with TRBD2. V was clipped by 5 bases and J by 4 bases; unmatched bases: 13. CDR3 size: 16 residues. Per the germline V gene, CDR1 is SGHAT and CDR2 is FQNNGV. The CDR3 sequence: CASSLLASGRVYEQYF. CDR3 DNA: TGTGCCAGCAGCCTCTTGGCGAGCGGGAGAGTATACGAGCAGTACTTC.